The 22 T cell receptor beta chains below all came from one sample that was sequenced in a study of blood T cell repertoires in COVID-19. Measured with immunoSEQ multiplex PCR; TCRdb has only the in-frame clones, and not every one. The data hold around 100,000 clones, with about 89% observed a single time. Sequenced sample: peripheral blood. All receptors come from a middle-aged man with acute or convalescent COVID-19.

The V and J genes are TRBV12-3 or TRBV12-4 and TRBJ1-2, with 7 nucleotides matching TRBD1. CDR3 size: 13 residues. After removal of 6 bases from V and 1 base from J, the junction contained 2 bases not matched to a gene. Here the CDR3 reads CASRTGVNYGYTF. The CDR3, as DNA: TGTGCCAGCAGAACAGGGGTTAACTATGGCTACACCTTC.

V is TRBV24-1 and J is TRBJ2-1, with 7 bases identical to TRBD2. Germline CDR1 KGHDR, CDR2 SFDVKD. V gave up 4 bases and J gave up 7 bases; unmatched junction bases: 12. This CDR3 has 16 residues. CDR3 nucleotide sequence: TGTGCCACCAGTGACACCTTGGGCGGGAGTCAGAATGAGCAGTTCTTC. Translation: CATSDTLGGSQNEQFF.

The genes are TRBV18 and TRBJ1-1; 8 positions agree with TRBD1. CDR3 length equals 15 residues. After removal of 0 bases from V and 5 bases from J, the junction contained 5 bases not matched to a gene. Germline lookup yields CDR1 KGHSH and CDR2 LQKENI. This CDR3 reads CASSPPQGARTEAFF. The CDR3 DNA reads TGTGCCAGCTCACCACCGCAGGGGGCGAGGACTGAAGCTTTCTTT.

The V call is TRBV7-9, the J call TRBJ2-1; 8 nucleotides line up with TRBD2. The CDR3 totals 14 residues. The germline gives CDR1 SEHNR, CDR2 FQNEAQ (reference sequence). Trimming at V came to 5 bases and at J to 2 bases, leaving 2 bases not matched to a gene. CDR3 protein: CASSAGGTYNEQFF. The CDR3 region has the DNA TGTGCCAGCAGCGCGGGGGGAACCTACAATGAGCAGTTCTTC.

Points on this clone: The sample has other DNA sequences that encode this CDR3 too. The rearrangement uses TRBV5-8 and TRBJ2-7; no clear D. Germline CDR1 reads SGHTS; CDR2 reads YDEGEE. The CDR3 extends over 11 amino acids. V gave up 4 bases and J gave up 3 bases, with 5 bases separating them. The CDR3 protein is CASSPYYEQYF. The CDR3 DNA reads as TGTGCCAGCAGCCCTTACTACGAGCAGTACTTC.

The CDR3 spells CASSGSGNKQFF. The DNA of the CDR3 is TGTGCCAGTAGTGGATCCGGGAATAAGCAGTTCTTC. The V gene is TRBV19, the J gene TRBJ2-1, with a tentative D call TRBD2 (5 bases). CDR3 length: 12 residues. Trimming took 5 bases from V and 11 from J, leaving 13 bases between them. Germline V CDR1 and CDR2: LNHDA, SQIVND (reference sequence).

This chain joins TRBV30 and TRBJ2-3; D possibly corresponds to TRBD1 (5 bases). This CDR3 is 13 amino acids long. The V end lost 0 bases, the J end lost 4 bases, and 8 bases lay between the germline ends. Germline CDR1 GTSNPN, CDR2 SVGIG (reference sequence). The CDR3 DNA sequence: TGTGCCTGGAGTGTGAAGGGGCCAGATACGCAGTATTTT. This translates into CAWSVKGPDTQYF.

This rearrangement joins TRBV24-1 to TRBJ2-1, with D perhaps matching TRBD2 (6 bases). Germline CDR1 reads KGHDR; CDR2 reads SFDVKD. This CDR3 is 17 amino acids long. V lost 0 bases, J lost 1 base, and 12 bases lay in between. The CDR3 coding sequence is TGTGCCACCAGTGATTTGTCGGAGGGCCGGTCCTACAATGAGCAGTTCTTC. It encodes CATSDLSEGRSYNEQFF.

The CDR3 spells CASSPGLALREQFF. In DNA form, the CDR3 reads TGCGCCAGCAGCCCAGGACTAGCCCTAAGGGAGCAGTTCTTC. This rearrangement joins TRBV4-1 to TRBJ2-1, with TRBD2 matching 8 bases. The CDR3 spans 14 residues. From germline, CDR1 is MGHRA and CDR2 YSYEKL. With 4 bases clipped from V and 10 bases from J, the junction kept 9 bases outside the gene matches.

A few counts support this clone. This sequence joins TRBV15 and TRBJ1-6; 7 bases match TRBD1. Germline V lookup: CDR1 LNHNV, CDR2 YYDKDF (reference sequence). The CDR3 totals 16 residues. The junction had 9 bases not matched to a gene; V was cut back by 4 bases and J by 6 bases. The CDR3 spells CATSILSGTANSPLHF. DNA of the CDR3: TGTGCCACCAGCATTCTATCCGGGACAGCTAATTCACCCCTCCACTTT.

The CDR3 here is CASSYTGSGDTEAFF. DNA of the CDR3: TGTGCCAGCAGCTACACAGGCAGCGGGGACACTGAAGCTTTCTTT. The chain couples TRBV9 to TRBJ1-1; weak D call: TRBD1 (5 bases). The V gene lost 4 bases and the J gene lost 3 bases, with 16 bases spanning the gap. This CDR3 has 15 residues. Germline values: CDR1 SGDLS, CDR2 YYNGEE.

This rearrangement joins TRBV7-2 to TRBJ1-1; D remains unclear. V lost 8 bases and J 0 bases, leaving 10 bases between the germline ends. CDR1 and CDR2 (germline): SGHTA, FQGNSA. The CDR3 totals 13 residues. CDR3 in DNA: TGTGCCAGCGCACTAGGGATGAACACTGAAGCTTTCTTT. This encodes CASALGMNTEAFF.

The chain carries TRBV19 and TRBJ2-5; D may be TRBD2 (5 bases). Germline CDR1 is LNHDA and CDR2 is SQIVND (reference sequence). The CDR3 is made up of 14 amino acids. The ends were cut back, 3 bases at V and 4 bases at J, with 12 bases in the middle. Here the CDR3 DNA reads TGTGCCAGTAGTATGACCAGGACTGGAGAGACCCAGTACTTC. Amino acids: CASSMTRTGETQYF.

This clone occurred once. V usage is TRBV18 and J usage is TRBJ1-5, with TRBD1 identical over 7 bases. V shed 3 bases and J 5 bases; nucleotides not matched to a gene: 10. Germline CDR1 KGHSH, CDR2 LQKENI. This CDR3 spans 16 amino acids. The CDR3 region is CASSPSGQAFDQPQHF. The CDR3 DNA sequence: TGTGCCAGCTCACCGTCCGGACAGGCCTTCGATCAGCCCCAGCATTTT.

This rearrangement joins TRBV3-1 (or the pseudogene TRBV3-2) to TRBJ2-7, with 8 nucleotides matching TRBD2. Germline-derived CDR1 and CDR2 are LGHDT and YNNKEL (reference sequence). The CDR3 runs to 15 residues. V shed 0 bases and J 5 bases; nucleotides not matched to a gene: 6. The CDR3 DNA reads as TGTGCCAGCAGCCAAGAAGCGGGACTAGTCCACGAGCAGTACTTC. This translates into CASSQEAGLVHEQYF.

The V gene is TRBV5-1, the J gene TRBJ1-2; weak D call: TRBD1 (6 bases). The germline V gene encodes CDR1 SGHRS and CDR2 YFSETQ. V shed 5 bases and J shed 7 bases, with 15 bases lying between them. The CDR3 covers 13 residues. The CDR3: CASRGALTSGYTF. CDR3 DNA: TGCGCCAGCAGGGGGGCATTGACGAGTGGCTACACCTTC. Together with reference TRBV5-1 and TRBJ1-2, the CDR3 gives the full variable domain: KAGVTQTPRYLIKTRGQQVTLSCSPISGHRSVSWYQQTPGQGLQFLFEYFSETQRNKGNFPGRFSGRQFSNSRSEMNVSTLELGDSALYLCASRGALTSGYTFGSGTRLTVV.

The chain joins TRBV19 to TRBJ1-1; D is ambiguous. The germline V and J ends were trimmed by 3 bases and 0 bases, with 8 bases remaining between them. CDR3 length: 14 residues. The germline V gene encodes CDR1 LNHDA and CDR2 SQIVND (reference sequence). CDR3 nucleotides: TGTGCCAGTAGTATTTCGGGAATGAACACTGAAGCTTTCTTT. This translates into CASSISGMNTEAFF.

This clone has a handful of counts. V usage is TRBV5-1 and J usage is TRBJ1-1, with D maybe TRBD1 (6 bases). The V end was cut by 4 bases, the J end by 4 bases, with 20 bases between. CDR1 is SGHRS, CDR2 YFSETQ, per germline. The CDR3 consists of 16 residues. Written as DNA, the CDR3 is TGCGCCAGCAGCCTCAGCCTGACAGGTCCTATCACTGAAGCTTTCTTT. This gives the protein CASSLSLTGPITEAFF. Looking up the rest from reference TRBV5-1 and TRBJ1-1 gives the full variable domain: KAGVTQTPRYLIKTRGQQVTLSCSPISGHRSVSWYQQTPGQGLQFLFEYFSETQRNKGNFPGRFSGRQFSNSRSEMNVSTLELGDSALYLCASSLSLTGPITEAFFGQGTRLTVV.

V is TRBV27 and J is TRBJ1-1; 10 bases map to TRBD1. Trimming removed 5 bases from V and 7 bases from J; junction bases left unmatched: 10. The CDR3 totals 15 residues. Germline CDR1 and CDR2: MNHEY and SMNVEV (reference sequence). The CDR3 sequence: CASSAVGTGVFEAFF. DNA of the CDR3: TGTGCCAGCAGTGCAGTCGGGACAGGGGTGTTTGAAGCTTTCTTT.

The rearrangement joins TRBV11-3 to TRBJ2-1; a weak D match, TRBD2 (5 bases). In germline, CDR1 is SGHNT, CDR2 YENEEA. The CDR3 runs to 13 residues. V lost 4 bases and J 5 bases, leaving 9 bases between the germline ends. This CDR3 is CASSSTSHNEQFF. DNA for the CDR3: TGTGCCAGCAGCTCCACTAGTCACAATGAGCAGTTCTTC.

This chain's CDR3 is CASSRYSPYGYTF. The CDR3 nucleotides are TGTGCCAGCAGTCGGTACAGTCCGTATGGCTACACCTTC. V usage is TRBV12-3 or TRBV12-4 and J usage is TRBJ1-2; D is uncertain. There are 13 residues in the CDR3. Trimming cost V 5 bases and J 5 bases, with 12 bases left between them.

This chain links TRBV3-1 (or the pseudogene TRBV3-2) with TRBJ2-6; 7 bases fit TRBD2. The CDR3 has 15 amino acids. The V gene's germline CDR1 is LGHDT and CDR2 YNNKEL (reference sequence). V lost 4 bases to trimming and J lost 4 bases; unmatched junction nucleotides: 4. CDR3 DNA sequence: TGTGCCAGCAGCCTGACTAGCACCGGGGCCAACGTCCTGACTTTC. Protein product: CASSLTSTGANVLTF.